This T cell receptor beta chain was identified during a study of T cell responses to AZD1222 COVID-19 vaccine. Across the whole study: Pooled together were second doses at about 4 or about 12 weeks.

Study outcomes and limitations: At 160-218 and 743-854, vaccine-associated CD4 TCRs were dominant, and they spanned spike. Possibly, clonal diversity was underestimated; donors were largely white British and included more females.

Germline-derived CDR1 and CDR2 are SGDLS and YYNGEE. There are 14 residues in the CDR3. V was clipped by 2 bases and J by 5 bases, with 11 bases between them. Turning to this clone: Antigen specificity is unknown.

Assay: immunoSEQ multiplex PCR; the TCRdb copy retains only in-frame clones and omits some. The top ten hold about 7.5% of the sample, which has approximately 92,000 clones, roughly nine tenths seen once. The chain joins TRBV9 to TRBJ1-3; D might be TRBD1 (5 bases). The clonotype originates from an adult in good health. Sequencing was performed on peripheral blood, taken on day 0 of AZD1222 vaccination. The CDR3 is CASSVLTERNTIYF. As DNA, the CDR3 is TGTGCCAGCAGCGTTCTGACAGAAAGAAACACCATATATTTT.